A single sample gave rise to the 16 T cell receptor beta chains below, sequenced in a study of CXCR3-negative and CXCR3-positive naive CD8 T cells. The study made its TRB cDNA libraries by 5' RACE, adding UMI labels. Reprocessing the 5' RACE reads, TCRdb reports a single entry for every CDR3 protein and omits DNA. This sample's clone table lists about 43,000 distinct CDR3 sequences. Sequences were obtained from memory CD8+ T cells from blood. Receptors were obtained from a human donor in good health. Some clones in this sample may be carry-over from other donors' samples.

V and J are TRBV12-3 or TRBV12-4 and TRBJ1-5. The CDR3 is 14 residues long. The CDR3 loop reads CASSLGGINQPQHF.

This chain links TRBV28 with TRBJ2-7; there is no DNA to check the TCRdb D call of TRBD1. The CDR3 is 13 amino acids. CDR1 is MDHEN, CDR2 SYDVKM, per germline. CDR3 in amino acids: CASRRDLGDEQYF.

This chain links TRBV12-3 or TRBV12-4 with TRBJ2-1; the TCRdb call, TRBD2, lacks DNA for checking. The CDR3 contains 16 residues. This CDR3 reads CASSSGLAERYNEQFF.

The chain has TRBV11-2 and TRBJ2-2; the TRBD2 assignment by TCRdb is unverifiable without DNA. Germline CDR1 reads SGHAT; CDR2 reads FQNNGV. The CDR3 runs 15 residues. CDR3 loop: CASSLASPGPGELFF.

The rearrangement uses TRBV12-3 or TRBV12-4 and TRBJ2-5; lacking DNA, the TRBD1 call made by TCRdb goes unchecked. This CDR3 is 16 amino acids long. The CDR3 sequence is CASSFGQGWDQETQYF.

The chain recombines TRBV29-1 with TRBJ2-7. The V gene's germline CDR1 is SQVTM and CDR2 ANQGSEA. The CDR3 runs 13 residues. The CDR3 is CSVEDRSGGEQYF.

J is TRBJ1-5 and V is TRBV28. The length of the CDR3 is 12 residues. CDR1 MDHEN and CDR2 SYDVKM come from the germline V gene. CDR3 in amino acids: CASSWANQPQHF.

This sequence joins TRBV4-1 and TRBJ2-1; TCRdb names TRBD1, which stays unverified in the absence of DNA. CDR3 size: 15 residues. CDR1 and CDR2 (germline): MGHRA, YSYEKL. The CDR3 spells CASSPFGGRSNEQFF.

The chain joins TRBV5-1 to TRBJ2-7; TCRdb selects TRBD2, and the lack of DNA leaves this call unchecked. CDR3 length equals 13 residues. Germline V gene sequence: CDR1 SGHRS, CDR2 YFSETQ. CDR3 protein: CASSDAGLDEQYF.

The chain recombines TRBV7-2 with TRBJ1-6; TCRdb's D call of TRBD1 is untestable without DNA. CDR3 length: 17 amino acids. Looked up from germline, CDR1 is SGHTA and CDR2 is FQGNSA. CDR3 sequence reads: CASRSRRGLPFNSPLHF.

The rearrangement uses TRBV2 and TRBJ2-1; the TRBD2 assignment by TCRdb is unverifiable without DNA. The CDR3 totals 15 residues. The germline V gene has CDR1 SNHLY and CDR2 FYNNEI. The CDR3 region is CASSALAGGRNEQFF.

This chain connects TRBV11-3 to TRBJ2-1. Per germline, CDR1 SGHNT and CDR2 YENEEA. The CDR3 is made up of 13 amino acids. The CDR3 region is CASSLASRNEQFF.

The CDR3 loop is CSAPGYTGELFF. The gene calls are TRBV29-1 and TRBJ2-2; the D call of TRBD1 rests on TCRdb alone, since no DNA is present to check it. CDR1 is SQVTM, CDR2 ANQGSEA, per germline. This CDR3 is built from 12 residues.

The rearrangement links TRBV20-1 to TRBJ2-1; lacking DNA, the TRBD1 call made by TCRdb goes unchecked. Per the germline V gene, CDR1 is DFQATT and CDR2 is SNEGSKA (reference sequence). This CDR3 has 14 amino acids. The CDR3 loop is CSAPGQGIYNEQFF.

CDR3 loop: CASSIAPVEGSYEQYF. This chain uses TRBV19 with TRBJ2-7; lacking DNA, the TRBD2 call made by TCRdb goes unchecked. From germline, CDR1 is LNHDA and CDR2 SQIVND (reference sequence). The length of the CDR3 is 16 residues.

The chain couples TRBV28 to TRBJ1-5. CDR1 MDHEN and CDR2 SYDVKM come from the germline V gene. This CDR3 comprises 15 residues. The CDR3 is CASSLLAGSNQPQHF.